This T cell receptor (beta chain) is drawn from a study of T-cell reconstitution after alpha-beta-depleted transplantation in children. Unique molecular identifiers tagged the TCRbeta library. TCRdb analysed the PCR reads with MiXCR anew, one entry per CDR3 protein. Here the sample spans hundreds of thousands of distinct CDR3 sequences, over 10% being singletons. Looked up from germline, CDR1 is MNHEY and CDR2 is SMNVEV (reference sequence). This CDR3 is built from 17 residues. The ends lost 2 bases at V and 2 bases at J; junction bases unmatched: 12. This clonotype was seen ten or more times. The sequencing used PBMCs, mostly from graft donor cells, collected 360 days after TCRalphabeta/CD19-depleted stem cell transplant. The chain combines TRBV27 with TRBJ2-7; 7 positions agree with TRBD2. The sequence derives from a male patient aged 10-17 years who had a stem cell transplant for acute myeloid leukemia, so the T cells may come from the graft donor. The CDR3 bases are TGTGCCAGCAGTTTAATTTTCGGGGCGGGAGTAACCTACGAGCAGTACTTC. Encoded protein: CASSLIFGAGVTYEQYF.